This T cell receptor beta chain was sequenced for a study of blood T cells in healthy people across ages. Total RNA was isolated from each sample in quantities of at least 6 micrograms. Sample-barcoded 5' priming and a J-beta primer mix drove a second PCR of about 6 to 12 cycles. One entry per CDR3 protein results from TCRdb running MiXCR on the 5' RACE reads. The sample lists around 2 million distinct CDR3 sequences, about two fifths occurring once. This receptor was taken from a human donor in good health. The sample comprised blood.

CDR3: CASSLGYRGPSYNEQFF. As DNA, the CDR3 is TGTGCCAGCAGCTTAGGTTACAGGGGGCCCTCCTACAATGAGCAGTTCTTC. The V and J genes are TRBV7-3 and TRBJ2-1, with TRBD1 matching over 9 bases. The junction had 5 bases not matched to a gene; V was cut back by 2 bases and J by 0 bases. This CDR3 has 17 residues. Germline V lookup: CDR1 SGHTA, CDR2 FQGTGA.